These T cell receptor beta chains were read from a single sample in a study of blood T cell repertoires in COVID-19. The assay was immunoSEQ multiplex PCR, and TCRdb's table has in-frame clones only and misses some. The sample consists of 50,000 to 65,000 clones, around 90% of them appearing once. Sequencing input: peripheral blood. Receptors were obtained from a man aged 60 to 75 with acute or convalescent COVID-19. The CDR3 runs from the conserved cysteine through the conserved F or W. The D gene is left open where the match is weak. Only part of the rows carry a size: once, few, many, or a class if the clone is expanded.

CDR3 protein,CDR3 DNA,D gene,clone size,CDR3 length,V gene,J gene
CASGLQVDTQYF,TGTGCTAGTGGTTTGCAGGTCGATACGCAGTATTTT,NA,NA,12,TRBV12-5,TRBJ2-3
CSVEDRAGVNTEAFF,TGCAGCGTTGAAGATCGGGCAGGGGTCAACACTGAAGCTTTCTTT,NA,NA,15,TRBV29-1,TRBJ1-1
CASSLGGLADETGNEQFF,TGTGCCAGCAGCTTAGGAGGACTAGCGGATGAGACGGGCAATGAGCAGTTCTTC,TRBD2,NA,18,TRBV13,TRBJ2-1
CASSQDRGTEAFF,TGCGCCAGCAGCCAAGACAGGGGCACTGAAGCTTTCTTT,NA,NA,13,TRBV4-1,TRBJ1-1
CATSTGTGLQPQHF,TGTGCCACCAGCACGGGGACAGGGCTTCAGCCCCAGCATTTT,TRBD1,NA,14,TRBV15,TRBJ1-5
CATSDLPGQGNTGELFF,TGTGCCACCAGTGATTTGCCGGGACAGGGTAACACCGGGGAGCTGTTTTTT,TRBD1,NA,17,TRBV24-1,TRBJ2-2
CASLGRSDYGYTF,TGTGCCAGTCTGGGGCGGTCTGACTATGGCTACACCTTC,NA,NA,13,TRBV19,TRBJ1-2
CASSAGSTGTGELFF,TGTGCCAGTAGCGCAGGCTCAACGGGGACCGGGGAGCTGTTTTTT,NA,NA,15,TRBV19,TRBJ2-2
CASSLGDRVQFF,TGTGCCAGCAGCTTAGGTGACAGGGTCCAGTTCTTC,TRBD1,NA,12,TRBV11-3,TRBJ2-1
CAIRDSSRGGLEQFF,TGTGCCATCAGGGATAGCTCGCGGGGAGGCCTAGAGCAGTTCTTC,NA,NA,15,TRBV10-3,TRBJ2-1
CASSSRGLPRETQYF,TGCGCCAGCAGCTCCCGGGGACTACCCCGAGAGACCCAGTACTTC,TRBD2,NA,15,TRBV5-1,TRBJ2-5
CASSLTGTNTEAFF,TGTGCCAGCAGCCTCACAGGGACGAACACTGAAGCTTTCTTT,NA,NA,14,TRBV7-3,TRBJ1-1
CASTLDRANTGELFF,TGTGCCAGCACCCTGGACAGGGCGAACACCGGGGAGCTGTTTTTT,TRBD1,NA,15,TRBV2,TRBJ2-2
CATTRVSPNSPLHF,TGTGCCACCACGCGGGTATCCCCAAATTCACCCCTCCACTTT,NA,NA,14,TRBV28,TRBJ1-6
CASSHAGGPSLEQFF,TGCGCCAGCAGCCACGCGGGAGGGCCCTCTCTCGAGCAGTTCTTC,TRBD2,NA,15,TRBV4-1,TRBJ2-1
CASSPRTSGSMYEQYF,TGCGCCAGCAGCCCCCGGACTAGCGGGAGTATGTACGAGCAGTACTTC,TRBD2,NA,16,TRBV5-1,TRBJ2-7
CASGPGTGGGNTEAFF,TGTGCTAGTGGTCCTGGGACAGGGGGAGGAAACACTGAAGCTTTCTTT,TRBD1,NA,16,TRBV12-5,TRBJ1-1
CASSLSSGETQYF,TGCGCCAGCAGCTTGTCGTCCGGAGAGACCCAGTACTTC,NA,NA,13,TRBV5-1,TRBJ2-5
CATQTQGYNEKLFF,TGTGCCACACAGACACAGGGCTATAATGAAAAACTGTTTTTT,NA,NA,14,TRBV2,TRBJ1-4
CASRLAGRRANVLTF,TGTGCCAGCAGATTGGCGGGAAGACGGGCCAACGTCCTGACTTTC,NA,NA,15,TRBV28,TRBJ2-6
CASSGLLAATQDTQYF,TGTGCCAGCAGCGGATTACTAGCGGCCACCCAAGATACGCAGTATTTT,TRBD2,NA,16,TRBV2,TRBJ2-3
CASSFSRTYGYTF,TGTGCCAGCAGCTTCTCCAGGACATATGGCTACACCTTC,NA,NA,13,TRBV5-4,TRBJ1-2
CASSQGHLNYGYTF,TGTGCCAGTAGCCAGGGACACCTTAACTATGGCTACACCTTC,NA,NA,14,TRBV19,TRBJ1-2
CASSDKLAGRITGELFF,TGTGCCAGCAGTGACAAATTAGCGGGAAGGATCACCGGGGAGCTGTTTTTT,TRBD2,NA,17,TRBV6-1,TRBJ2-2
CASQLGSNTYGYTF,TGTGCCTCCCAATTGGGCTCAAACACCTATGGCTACACCTTC,NA,few,14,TRBV19,TRBJ1-2
CASSLGLAEHEQYF,TGTGCCAGCAGCTTGGGGCTAGCGGAACACGAGCAGTACTTC,TRBD2,once,14,TRBV11-2,TRBJ2-7
CASSQGPNGYTF,TGTGCCAGCAGCCAAGGGCCGAATGGCTACACCTTC,NA,NA,12,TRBV3-1/TRBV3-2,TRBJ1-2
CASSESGFGTEAFF,TGTGCCAGCAGTGAATCAGGGTTCGGCACTGAAGCTTTCTTT,NA,NA,14,TRBV6-1,TRBJ1-1
CASQVGPNTGELFF,TGCGCCAGCCAAGTGGGGCCAAACACCGGGGAGCTGTTTTTT,NA,once,14,TRBV5-1,TRBJ2-2
CASKRGDWSNQPQHF,TGTGCCAGCAAACGGGGGGATTGGAGCAATCAGCCCCAGCATTTT,NA,NA,15,TRBV28,TRBJ1-5
CASSLGQLDNEQFF,TGCGCCAGCAGCTTGGGACAGCTAGACAATGAGCAGTTCTTC,NA,NA,14,TRBV5-1,TRBJ2-1
CASSLFPGLEAEQFF,TGCGCCAGCAGCTTGTTCCCGGGACTAGAGGCTGAGCAGTTCTTC,TRBD2,NA,15,TRBV5-1,TRBJ2-1
CASSLGSGGNYGYTF,TGTGCCAGCAGCTTGGGCTCAGGGGGGAACTATGGCTACACCTTC,TRBD1,NA,15,TRBV7-9,TRBJ1-2
CSVVLEYGYTF,TGCAGCGTTGTTTTGGAGTACGGCTACACCTTC,NA,NA,11,TRBV29-1,TRBJ1-2
CSVDIRLVPGEQFF,TGCAGCGTTGATATCCGATTGGTCCCGGGTGAGCAGTTCTTC,NA,NA,14,TRBV29-1,TRBJ2-1
CASSKVRQAGELFF,TGTGCCAGCAGCAAAGTTAGACAGGCGGGGGAGCTGTTTTTT,NA,NA,14,TRBV21-1,TRBJ2-2
CATSTYRKEKLFF,TGTGCCACCAGCACCTACAGAAAAGAAAAACTGTTTTTT,NA,NA,13,TRBV15,TRBJ1-4